The sequence of this TCR beta chain was determined in a study of blood T cell repertoires in COVID-19. Study as a whole: Donors in the United States, Italy and Spain gave samples during acute or convalescent COVID-19. The analysed material was cDNA or gDNA that came from T cells, B-cell-depleted T cells, or PBMCs.

This clone was seen only once. Original processing notes: Reference gene primer amplification gave estimated nucleated cell counts. Libraries were prepared by immunoSEQ multiplex PCR; TCRdb keeps only in-frame clonotypes and omits some of them. That table furnishes V, J and clone size, whereas the DNA furnished D and trimming. The sample has 150,000 to 200,000 clones, 80% to 85% seen once. Germline assignment: CDR1 LGHDT and CDR2 YNNKEL (reference sequence). The CDR3 has 15 residues. V was pared by 3 bases and J by 4 bases, with 5 bases of the junction left unmatched. This TCR was recovered from a human donor with acute or convalescent COVID-19. The donor label of this sample is uncertain. Sequenced sample: peripheral blood. The chain joins TRBV3-1 (or the pseudogene TRBV3-2) to TRBJ1-4, with 7 bases lining up with TRBD1. The CDR3 DNA follows: TGTGCCAGCAGCCACAGGGGGTCGTTTAATGAAAAACTGTTTTTT. Its translation is CASSHRGSFNEKLFF.